Described below is a single T cell receptor beta chain sequence and its context. Its antigen is not known. This specimen comes from a study of cytomegalovirus exposure and HLA in healthy donors. Study-wide points: The listing of roughly 160 TCR beta chains classed them as cytomegalovirus-associated. The dataset shows that most TCR sequences were rare, while some public TCRs occurred in many donors.

V was clipped by 0 bases and J by 5 bases, with 12 bases between them. CDR3 length: 15 residues. Germline CDR1 and CDR2: SGDLS and YYNGEE. PCR involved 60 Vbeta and 13 Jbeta primers. Method: immunoSEQ multiplex PCR; TCRdb's copy keeps in-frame clones and lacks some. Of 100,000 to 150,000 clones detected, about 83% appear once; the ten largest clones hold over 3%. This TCR was recovered from a woman in her forties in good health and CMV-seropositive. J is TRBJ2-1 and V is TRBV9, with no clear D. The sample consisted of PBMCs. The CDR3 sequence: CASSVVGSSHNEQFF. As DNA, the CDR3 is TGTGCCAGCAGCGTAGTGGGTAGCAGCCACAATGAGCAGTTCTTC.